The 6 T cell receptor beta chains below were found in one sample sequenced in a study of PD-L1 blockade in urothelial cancer. Generated by immunoSEQ multiplex PCR, the TCRdb table keeps only in-frame clones and is missing some. The data contain some 80,000 clones, approximately 90% of them singletons. The input for sequencing was PBMCs, taken around atezolizumab (anti-PD-L1) treatment. The source of these receptors is a woman aged 70-85 years with urothelial cancer.

The chain has TRBV5-6 and TRBJ2-2; 10 positions agree with TRBD2. V gave up 4 bases and J gave up 0 bases; unmatched junction bases: 12. Germline CDR1 SGHDT, CDR2 YYEEEE. The CDR3 is 19 residues long. The DNA of the CDR3 is TGTGCCAGCAGCGAGCCGACTAGCGGGCTCTTCGCGAACACCGGGGAGCTGTTTTTT. It encodes CASSEPTSGLFANTGELFF.

This rearrangement joins TRBV5-1 to TRBJ2-6; 10 bases map to TRBD2. V lost 5 bases, J lost 0 bases, and 5 bases stayed unmatched. The germline V gene has CDR1 SGHRS and CDR2 YFSETQ. CDR3 length: 17 amino acids. The CDR3 protein is CASSEASGSSGANVLTF. DNA of the CDR3: TGCGCCAGCAGTGAGGCTAGCGGGAGCTCTGGGGCCAACGTCCTGACTTTC.

This chain connects TRBV27 to TRBJ1-6; no clear D gene. CDR1 is MNHEY, CDR2 SMNVEV, per germline (reference sequence). With 3 bases removed from V and 2 bases from J, the gap between germline ends came to 14 bases. This CDR3 contains 17 residues. CDR3 protein: CASSFRAPGTYNSPLHF. CDR3 nucleotide sequence: TGTGCCAGCAGTTTCCGTGCCCCCGGGACCTATAATTCACCCCTCCACTTT.

The rearrangement uses TRBV5-4 and TRBJ2-1, with 9 bases fitting TRBD1. V lost 3 bases and J lost 4; bases outside the gene matches: 5. The CDR3 has 15 amino acids. Germline V gene sequence: CDR1 SGHNT, CDR2 YYREEE (reference sequence). CDR3 DNA sequence: TGTGCCAGCAGCTCAGACAGGGGGGTGTACAATGAGCAGTTCTTC. Protein sequence: CASSSDRGVYNEQFF.

The count of this clone is one. The chain combines TRBV21-1 with TRBJ1-3; the table names TRBD1, a call not compared with the DNA. TRBV21-1 is marked as a pseudogene. The CDR3 is made up of 14 amino acids. The CDR3 protein is CASHFRDSGNTIYF. DNA of the CDR3: TGTGCCAGCCATTTCCGGGACAGTGGAAACACCATATATTTT.

This rearrangement joins TRBV6-1 to TRBJ1-4; weak D call: TRBD1 (6 bases). The V gene lost 6 bases and the J gene lost 0 bases, with 8 bases spanning the gap. Per germline, CDR1 MNHNS and CDR2 SASEGT. The CDR3 is 14 amino acids. CDR3 loop: CASRNRATNEKLFF. The CDR3 DNA is TGTGCCAGCAGGAACAGGGCAACTAATGAAAAACTGTTTTTT.